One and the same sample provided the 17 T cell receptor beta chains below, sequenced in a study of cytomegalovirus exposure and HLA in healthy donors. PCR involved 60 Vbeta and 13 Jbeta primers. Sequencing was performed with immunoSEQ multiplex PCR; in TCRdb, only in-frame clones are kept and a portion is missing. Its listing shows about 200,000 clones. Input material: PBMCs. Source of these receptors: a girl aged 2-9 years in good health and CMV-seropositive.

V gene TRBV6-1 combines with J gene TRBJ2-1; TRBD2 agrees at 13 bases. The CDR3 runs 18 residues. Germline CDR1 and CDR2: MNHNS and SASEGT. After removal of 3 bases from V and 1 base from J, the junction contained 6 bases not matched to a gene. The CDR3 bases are TGTGCCAGCAGTGAGGGACTAGCGGGGCCTGGATCCTACAATGAGCAGTTCTTC. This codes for CASSEGLAGPGSYNEQFF.

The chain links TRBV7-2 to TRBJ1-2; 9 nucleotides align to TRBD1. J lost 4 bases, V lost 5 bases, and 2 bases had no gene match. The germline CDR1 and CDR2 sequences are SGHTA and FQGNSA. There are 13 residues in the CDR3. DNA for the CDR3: TGTGCCAGCAGCCAGACAGGGGGCTATGGCTACACCTTC. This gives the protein CASSQTGGYGYTF.

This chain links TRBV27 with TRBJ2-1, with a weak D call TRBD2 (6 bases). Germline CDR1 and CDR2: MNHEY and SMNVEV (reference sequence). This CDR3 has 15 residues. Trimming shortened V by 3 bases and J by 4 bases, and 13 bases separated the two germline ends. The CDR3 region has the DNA TGTGCCAGCAGTTTTTCAAGCGGGCCTTACAATGAGCAGTTCTTC. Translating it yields CASSFSSGPYNEQFF.

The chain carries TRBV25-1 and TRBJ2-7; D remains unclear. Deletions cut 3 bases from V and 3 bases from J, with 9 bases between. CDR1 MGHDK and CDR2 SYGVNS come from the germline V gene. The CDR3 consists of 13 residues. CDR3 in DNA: TGTGCCAGCAGTGACAGGTACTTCTACGAGCAGTACTTC. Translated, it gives CASSDRYFYEQYF.

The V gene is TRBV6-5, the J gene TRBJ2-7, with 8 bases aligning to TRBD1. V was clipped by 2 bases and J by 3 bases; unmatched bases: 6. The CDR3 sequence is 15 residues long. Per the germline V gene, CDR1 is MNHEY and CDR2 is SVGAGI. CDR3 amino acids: CASSYTQGAVYEQYF. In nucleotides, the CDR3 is TGTGCCAGCAGTTACACTCAGGGGGCTGTCTACGAGCAGTACTTC.

For the CDR3, the DNA is TGCGCCAGCAGCTTGGCCCCCGGGTCCTACGAGCAGTACTTC. It is translated as CASSLAPGSYEQYF. The chain employs TRBV5-1 and TRBJ2-7; D gene uncertain. CDR1 SGHRS and CDR2 YFSETQ come from the germline V gene. The ends were cut back, 0 bases at V and 1 base at J, with 8 bases in the middle. CDR3 length: 14 amino acids.

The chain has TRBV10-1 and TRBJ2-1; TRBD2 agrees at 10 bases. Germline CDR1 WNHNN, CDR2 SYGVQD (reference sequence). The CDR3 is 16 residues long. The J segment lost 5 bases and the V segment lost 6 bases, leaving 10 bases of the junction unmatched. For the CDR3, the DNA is TGCGCCAGCAGCATTAGCAGCGGGAGGGCCAACAATGAGCAGTTCTTC. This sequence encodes CASSISSGRANNEQFF.

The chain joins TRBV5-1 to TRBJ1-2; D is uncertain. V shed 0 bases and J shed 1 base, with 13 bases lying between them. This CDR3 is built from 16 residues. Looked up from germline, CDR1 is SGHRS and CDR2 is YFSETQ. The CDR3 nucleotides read TGCGCCAGCAGCTTGGTCGAGGGCCCCCTTAACTATGGCTACACCTTC. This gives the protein CASSLVEGPLNYGYTF.

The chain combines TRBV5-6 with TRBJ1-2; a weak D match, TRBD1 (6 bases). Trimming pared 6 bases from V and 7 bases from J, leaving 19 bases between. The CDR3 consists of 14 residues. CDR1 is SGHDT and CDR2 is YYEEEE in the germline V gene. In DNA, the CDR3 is TGTGCCAGCACCTTACAACAGGGAGCCCGTGGCTACACCTTC. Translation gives CASTLQQGARGYTF.

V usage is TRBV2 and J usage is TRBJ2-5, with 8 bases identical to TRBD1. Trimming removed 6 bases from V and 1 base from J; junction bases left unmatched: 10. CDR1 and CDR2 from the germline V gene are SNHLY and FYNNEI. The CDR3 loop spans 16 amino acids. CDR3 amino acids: CASRQNRGESQETQYF. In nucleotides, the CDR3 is TGTGCCAGCAGACAAAACAGGGGGGAGAGCCAAGAGACCCAGTACTTC.

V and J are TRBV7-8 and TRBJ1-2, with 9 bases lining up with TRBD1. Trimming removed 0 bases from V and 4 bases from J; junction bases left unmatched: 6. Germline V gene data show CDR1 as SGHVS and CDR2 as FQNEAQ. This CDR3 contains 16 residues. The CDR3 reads CASSLALGQGSYGYTF. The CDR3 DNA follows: TGTGCCAGCAGCTTAGCGCTGGGACAGGGTTCCTATGGCTACACCTTC.

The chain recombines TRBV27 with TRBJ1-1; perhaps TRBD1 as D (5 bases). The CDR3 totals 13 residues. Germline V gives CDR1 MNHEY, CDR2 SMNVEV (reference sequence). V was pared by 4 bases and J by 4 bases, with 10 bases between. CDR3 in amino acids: CASSSRGSTEAFF. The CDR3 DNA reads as TGTGCCAGCAGTTCGCGGGGGTCCACTGAAGCTTTCTTT.

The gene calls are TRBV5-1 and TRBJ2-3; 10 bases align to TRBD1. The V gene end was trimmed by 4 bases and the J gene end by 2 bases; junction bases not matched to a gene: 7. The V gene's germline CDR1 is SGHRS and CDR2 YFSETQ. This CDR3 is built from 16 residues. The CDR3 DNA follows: TGCGCCAGCAGCCACAGGGACAGGGGCCCCACAGATACGCAGTATTTT. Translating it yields CASSHRDRGPTDTQYF.

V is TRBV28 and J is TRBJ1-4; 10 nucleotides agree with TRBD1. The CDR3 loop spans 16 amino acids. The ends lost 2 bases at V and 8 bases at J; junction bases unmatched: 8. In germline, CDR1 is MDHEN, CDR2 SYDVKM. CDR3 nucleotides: TGTGCCAGCAGTTTACCGACAGGGGGCGGAAGGGAAAAACTGTTTTTT. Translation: CASSLPTGGGREKLFF.

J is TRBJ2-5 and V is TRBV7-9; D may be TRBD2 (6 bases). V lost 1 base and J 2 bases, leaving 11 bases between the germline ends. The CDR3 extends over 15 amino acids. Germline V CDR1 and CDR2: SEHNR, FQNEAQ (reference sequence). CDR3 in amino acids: CASSLGGAAQETQYF. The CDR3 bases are TGTGCCAGCAGCTTAGGCGGGGCAGCTCAAGAGACCCAGTACTTC. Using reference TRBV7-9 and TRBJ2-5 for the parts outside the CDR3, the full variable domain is DTGVSQNPRHKITKRGQNVTFRCDPISEHNRLYWYRQTLGQGPEFLTYFQNEAQLEKSRLLSDRFSAERPKGSFSTLEIQRTEQGDSAMYLCASSLGGAAQETQYFGPGTRLLVL.

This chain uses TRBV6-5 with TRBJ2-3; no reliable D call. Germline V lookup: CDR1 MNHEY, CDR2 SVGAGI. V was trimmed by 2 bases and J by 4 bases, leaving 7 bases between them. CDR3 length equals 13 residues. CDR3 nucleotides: TGTGCCAGCAGTTACGCGGTGGCAGATACGCAGTATTTT. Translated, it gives CASSYAVADTQYF.

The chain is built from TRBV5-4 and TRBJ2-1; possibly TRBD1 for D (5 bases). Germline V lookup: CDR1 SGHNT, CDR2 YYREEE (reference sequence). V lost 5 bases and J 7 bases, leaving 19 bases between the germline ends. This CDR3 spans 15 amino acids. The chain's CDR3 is CASSRDLTAENEQFF. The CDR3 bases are TGTGCCAGCAGTCGCGATTTGACAGCTGAAAATGAGCAGTTCTTC.